This T cell receptor beta chain was profiled in a study of cytomegalovirus exposure and HLA in healthy donors. Broader study findings: In the 95 to 150 validation repertoires, a later analysis found that first-cohort TCR clusters tended to co-occur.

This table comes from immunoSEQ multiplex PCR, and its TCRdb copy is limited to in-frame clones, with some not included. The table records some 180,000 clones, roughly 77% of them present only once. Losses at the gene ends were 6 bases for V and 2 bases for J; bases not matched to a gene: 5. The length of the CDR3 is 14 residues. Germline CDR1 reads LNHNV; CDR2 reads YYDKDF (reference sequence). Points on this clone: Its antigen is as yet unknown.

The chain has TRBV15 and TRBJ1-2; TRBD1 matches at 8 bases. Sequenced sample: PBMCs. This TCR derives from a woman between 25 and 40 years old in good health and CMV-seronegative. The DNA for the CDR3 is TGTGCCACCAGTCCTGACAGGGGAAACTATGGCTACACCTTC. This codes for CATSPDRGNYGYTF.